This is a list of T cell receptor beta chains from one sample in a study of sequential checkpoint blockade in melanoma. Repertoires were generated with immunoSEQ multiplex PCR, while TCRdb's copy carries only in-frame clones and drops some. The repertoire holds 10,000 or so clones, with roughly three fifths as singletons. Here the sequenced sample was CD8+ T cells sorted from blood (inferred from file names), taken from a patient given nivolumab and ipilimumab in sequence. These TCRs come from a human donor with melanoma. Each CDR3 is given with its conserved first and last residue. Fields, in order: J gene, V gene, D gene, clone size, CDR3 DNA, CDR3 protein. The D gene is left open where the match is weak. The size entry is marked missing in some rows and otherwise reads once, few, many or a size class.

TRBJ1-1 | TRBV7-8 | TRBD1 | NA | TGTGCCAGCAGCTTGTGGACAGGGGCCACTGAAGCTTTCTTT | CASSLWTGATEAFF
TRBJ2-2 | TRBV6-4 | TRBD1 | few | TGTGCCAGCAGATATACAGGGGACACCGGGGAGCTGTTTTTT | CASRYTGDTGELFF
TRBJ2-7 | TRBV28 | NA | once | TGTGCCAGCCGGGGGCTCTTGGGGGGGGTAATCTACGAGCAGTACTTC | CASRGLLGGVIYEQYF
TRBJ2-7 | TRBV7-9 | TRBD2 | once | TGTGCCAGCAGCCCCCGGATGGGCGGGAGGTACGAGCAGTACTTC | CASSPRMGGRYEQYF
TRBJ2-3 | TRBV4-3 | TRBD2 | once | TGCGCCAGCAGCCAAGGTAGGGTAGCGGGAGTGGCTACGCAGTATTTT | CASSQGRVAGVATQYF
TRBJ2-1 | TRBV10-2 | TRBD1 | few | TGCGCCAGCAGTGTCGGACAGGTCTACAATGAGCAGTTCTTC | CASSVGQVYNEQFF
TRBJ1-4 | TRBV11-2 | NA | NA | TGTGCCAGCAGCTTGATTAGTTCAACTAATGAAAAACTGTTTTTT | CASSLISSTNEKLFF
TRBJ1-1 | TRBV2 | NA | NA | TGTGCCAGCAGCCCTGCCTTACAGGTCATGAACACTGAAGCTTTCTTT | CASSPALQVMNTEAFF
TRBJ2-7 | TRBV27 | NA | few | TGTGCCAGCAGTCCCGGCGACATCTTCTACGAGCAGTACTTC | CASSPGDIFYEQYF
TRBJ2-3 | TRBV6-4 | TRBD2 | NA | TGTGCCAGCAGTGACGGGACTAGCGGGGGCACAGATACGCAGTATTTT | CASSDGTSGGTDTQYF
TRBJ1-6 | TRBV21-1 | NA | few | TGTGCCAGCAGCAGGAAAAGGCGGGACTATAATTCACCCCTCCACTTT | CASSRKRRDYNSPLHF
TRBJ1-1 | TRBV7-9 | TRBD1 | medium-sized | TGTGCCAGCAGCCCACAGGGGGACACTGAAGCTTTCTTT | CASSPQGDTEAFF
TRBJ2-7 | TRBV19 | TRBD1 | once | TGTGCCAGTAGTCCCGGACAGGTGATGGAAGAGCAGTACTTC | CASSPGQVMEEQYF
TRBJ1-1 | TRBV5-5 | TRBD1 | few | TGTGCCAGCACGAGACAGGGTACCACTGAAGCTTTCTTT | CASTRQGTTEAFF
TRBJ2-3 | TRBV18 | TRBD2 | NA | TGTGCCAGCTCACCACGCGCACTAGCGGGCACAGATACGCAGTATTTT | CASSPRALAGTDTQYF
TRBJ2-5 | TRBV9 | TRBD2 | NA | TGTGCCAGCAGCACTAGCGGGAGCAACCAAGAGACCCAGTACTTC | CASSTSGSNQETQYF